This TCR beta chain emerged from a study of T cell responses to AZD1222 COVID-19 vaccine. Study-level results: Recipients of AZD1222 seropositive at baseline numbered only 6 or 7.

This clone was counted a single time. As yet, its antigen is unknown. Profiled with immunoSEQ multiplex PCR; TCRdb holds only in-frame clones, not every one. The repertoire holds 100,000 to 150,000 clones, with around 80% as singletons. From germline, CDR1 is WSHSY and CDR2 SAAADI. The J segment lost 4 bases and the V segment lost 8 bases, leaving 17 bases of the junction unmatched. CDR3 length: 17 amino acids. V usage is TRBV10-2 and J usage is TRBJ2-7, with 10 bases identical to TRBD2. The sequence was collected from an adult who received the AZD1222 COVID-19 vaccine. Here the sequenced sample was peripheral blood, taken 28 days after the second AZD1222 dose. The CDR3 DNA reads as TGCGCCAGCGCGAGGGAAGCGGGGGGGCCCATCGAGTACGAGCAGTACTTC. Amino acid sequence: CASAREAGGPIEYEQYF.